This TCR beta chain was identified during a study of OX40 agonist ivuxolimab in advanced cancers. Using immunoSEQ multiplex PCR, the repertoire was profiled, and TCRdb retains in-frame clones only, with some absent. Among 60,000 to 75,000 clones, around 90% were seen once, and the ten largest hold roughly 1.3%. Only one count was recorded for this clone. Germline V CDR1 and CDR2: MNHNY, SVGAGI (reference sequence). V was pared by 2 bases and J by 0 bases, with 8 bases between. The CDR3 is made up of 15 amino acids. The source of this sequence is an adult with an advanced solid tumor such as melanoma, head and neck, liver or kidney cancer. The sample in question was CD4+ or CD8+ T cells sorted from blood, obtained in a trial of the OX40 agonist ivuxolimab. The chain uses TRBV6-6 and TRBJ1-5; D is ambiguous. The CDR3 DNA follows: TGTGCCAGCAGTTACGGGTACCTTAGCAATCAGCCCCAGCATTTT. Its protein is CASSYGYLSNQPQHF.